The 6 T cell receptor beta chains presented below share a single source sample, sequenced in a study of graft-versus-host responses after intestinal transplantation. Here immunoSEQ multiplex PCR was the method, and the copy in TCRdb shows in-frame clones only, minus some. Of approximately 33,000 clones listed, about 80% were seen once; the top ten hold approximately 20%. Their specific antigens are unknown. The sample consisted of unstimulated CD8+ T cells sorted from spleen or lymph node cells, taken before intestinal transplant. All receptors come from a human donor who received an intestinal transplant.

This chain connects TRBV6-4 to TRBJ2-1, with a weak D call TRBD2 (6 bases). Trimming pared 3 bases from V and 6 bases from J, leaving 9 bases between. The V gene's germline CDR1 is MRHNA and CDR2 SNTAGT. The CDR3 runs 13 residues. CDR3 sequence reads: CASSETGVNEQFF. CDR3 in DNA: TGTGCCAGCAGTGAAACGGGGGTCAATGAGCAGTTCTTC.

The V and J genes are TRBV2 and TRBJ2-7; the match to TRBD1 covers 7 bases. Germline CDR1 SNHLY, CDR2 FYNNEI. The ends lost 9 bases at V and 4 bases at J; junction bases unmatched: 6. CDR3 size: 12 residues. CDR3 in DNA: TGTGCCAGTGACAGGGTTCCATACGAGCAGTACTTC. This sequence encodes CASDRVPYEQYF.

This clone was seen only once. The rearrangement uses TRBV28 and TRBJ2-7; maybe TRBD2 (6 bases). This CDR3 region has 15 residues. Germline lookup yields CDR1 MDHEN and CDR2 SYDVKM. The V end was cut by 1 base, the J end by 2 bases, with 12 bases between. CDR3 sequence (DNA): TGTGCCAGCAGTTTATTCTACGGGAGTGCCTACGAGCAGTACTTC. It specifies CASSLFYGSAYEQYF.

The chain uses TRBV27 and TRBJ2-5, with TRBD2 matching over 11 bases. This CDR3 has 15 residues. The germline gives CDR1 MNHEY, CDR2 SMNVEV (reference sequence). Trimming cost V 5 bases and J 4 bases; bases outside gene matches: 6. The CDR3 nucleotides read TGTGCCAGCAGTAGTCTAGCGGGAGGAGGAGAGACCCAGTACTTC. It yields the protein CASSSLAGGGETQYF.

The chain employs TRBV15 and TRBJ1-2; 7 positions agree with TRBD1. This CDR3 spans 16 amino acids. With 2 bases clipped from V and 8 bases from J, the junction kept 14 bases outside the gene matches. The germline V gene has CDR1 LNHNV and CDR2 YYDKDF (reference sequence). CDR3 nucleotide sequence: TGTGCCACCAGCAGATCTATCACAGGGGTGGAGGAGGGCTACACCTTC. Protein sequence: CATSRSITGVEEGYTF. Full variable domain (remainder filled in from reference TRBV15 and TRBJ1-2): DAMVIQNPRYQVTQFGKPVTLSCSQTLNHNVMYWYQQKSSQAPKLLFHYYDKDFNNEADTPDNFQSRRPNTSFCFLDIRSPGLGDTAMYLCATSRSITGVEEGYTFGSGTRLTVV.

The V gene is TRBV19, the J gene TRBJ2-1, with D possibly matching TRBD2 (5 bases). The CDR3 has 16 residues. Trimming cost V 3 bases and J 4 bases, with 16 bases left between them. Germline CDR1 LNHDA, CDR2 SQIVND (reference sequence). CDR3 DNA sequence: TGTGCCAGTAGTATTAGCCCCTCGGGGTTTTACAATGAGCAGTTCTTC. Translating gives CASSISPSGFYNEQFF.